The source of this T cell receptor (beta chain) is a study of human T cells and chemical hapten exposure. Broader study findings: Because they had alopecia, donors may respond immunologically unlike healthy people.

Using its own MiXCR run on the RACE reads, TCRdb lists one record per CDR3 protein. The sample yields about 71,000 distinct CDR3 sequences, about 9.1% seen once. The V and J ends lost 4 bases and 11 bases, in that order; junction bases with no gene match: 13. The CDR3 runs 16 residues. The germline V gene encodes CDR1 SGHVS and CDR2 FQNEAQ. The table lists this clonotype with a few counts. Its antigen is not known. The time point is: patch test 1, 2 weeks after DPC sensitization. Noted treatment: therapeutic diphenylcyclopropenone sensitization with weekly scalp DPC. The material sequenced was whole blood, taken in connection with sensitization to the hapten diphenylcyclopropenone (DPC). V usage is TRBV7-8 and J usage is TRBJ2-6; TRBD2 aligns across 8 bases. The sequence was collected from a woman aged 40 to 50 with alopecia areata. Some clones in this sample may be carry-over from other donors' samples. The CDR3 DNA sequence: TGTGCCAGCAGCTCCTCCGGGACTAGTCAGAAACACGTCCTGACTTTC. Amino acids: CASSSSGTSQKHVLTF.